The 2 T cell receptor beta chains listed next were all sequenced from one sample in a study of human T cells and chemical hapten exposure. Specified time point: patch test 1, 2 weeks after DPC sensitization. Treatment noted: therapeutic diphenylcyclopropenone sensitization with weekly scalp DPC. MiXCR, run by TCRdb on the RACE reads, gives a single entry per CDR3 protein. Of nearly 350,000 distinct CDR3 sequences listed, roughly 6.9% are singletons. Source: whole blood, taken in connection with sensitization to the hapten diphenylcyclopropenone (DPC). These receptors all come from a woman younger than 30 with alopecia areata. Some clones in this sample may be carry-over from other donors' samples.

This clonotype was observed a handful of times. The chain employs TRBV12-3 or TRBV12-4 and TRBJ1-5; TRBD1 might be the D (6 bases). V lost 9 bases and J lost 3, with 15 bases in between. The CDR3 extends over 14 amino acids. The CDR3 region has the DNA TGTGCCAGTACACCGGGGGCCATCAATCAGCCCCAGCATTTT. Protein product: CASTPGAINQPQHF.

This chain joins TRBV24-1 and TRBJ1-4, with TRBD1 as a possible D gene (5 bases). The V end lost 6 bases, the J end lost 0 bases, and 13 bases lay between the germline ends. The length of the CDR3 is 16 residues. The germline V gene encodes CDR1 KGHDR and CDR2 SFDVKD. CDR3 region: CATSPGPTATNEKLFF. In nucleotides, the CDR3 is TGTGCCACCAGTCCGGGACCAACTGCAACTAATGAAAAACTGTTTTTT.